These 7 T cell receptor beta chains share one sample of origin, sequenced in a study of T-cell reconstitution after alpha-beta-depleted transplantation in children. Researchers prepared the TCRbeta library using unique molecular identifiers, the study reports. Via MiXCR, TCRdb re-called the PCR reads, giving one row per CDR3 protein. This table holds 200,000 to 250,000 distinct CDR3 sequences, roughly 10% found once. The sequencing here drew on PBMCs from the stem cell graft donor, taken from the stem cell graft. These TCRs come from a human donor who donated a stem cell graft to a child with acute lymphoblastic leukemia.

At least ten counts were recorded for this clonotype. V is TRBV7-9 and J is TRBJ1-4, with 7 bases lining up with TRBD1. Germline-derived CDR1 and CDR2 are SEHNR and FQNEAQ (reference sequence). The CDR3 runs to 15 residues. V was pared by 6 bases and J by 0 bases, with 4 bases of the junction left unmatched. CDR3 in amino acids: CASRQGISTNEKLFF. In DNA form, the CDR3 reads TGTGCCAGCAGACAGGGGATATCAACTAATGAAAAACTGTTTTTT.

This clonotype was counted a few times. This chain connects TRBV12-3 or TRBV12-4 to TRBJ2-1; D not certain. V lost 6 bases to trimming and J lost 14 bases, with 14 bases between them. CDR3 length equals 11 residues. The DNA for the CDR3 is TGTGCCAGCAGGCGAAGCGAGGTGGAGTTCTTC. Its protein is CASRRSEVEFF.

This clonotype appeared a few times. V gene TRBV18 combines with J gene TRBJ2-7; 9 bases are shared with TRBD1. Germline V gene sequence: CDR1 KGHSH, CDR2 LQKENI. The CDR3 sequence is 15 residues long. The V and J ends lost 6 bases and 2 bases, in that order; junction bases with no gene match: 8. The CDR3 DNA follows: TGTGCCAGCTCCCTCGGACAGGGGCCAACCTACGAGCAGTACTTC. Translation gives CASSLGQGPTYEQYF.

Comments on this clonotype: An end of the junction does not agree with germline; a read error may underlie this. The chain joins TRBV20-1 to TRBJ1-2; no definite D call. This CDR3 has 13 amino acids. Germline V gene lookup returns CDR1 DFQATT and CDR2 SNEGSKA (reference sequence). In nucleotides, the CDR3 is TGCAGTGCTAGAATGGCGGCAAGGTTCGATGCTCCCTTC. Protein sequence: CSARMAARFDAPF.

At least ten counts were recorded for this clonotype. The chain carries TRBV29-1 and TRBJ2-3; no clear D. V was clipped by 4 bases and J by 4 bases, with 9 bases between them. The V gene's germline CDR1 is SQVTM and CDR2 ANQGSEA. The CDR3 runs 12 residues. CDR3 sequence (DNA): TGCAGCGTTGTGGATGTCGCAGATACGCAGTATTTT. Amino acids: CSVVDVADTQYF.

This clonotype appeared a few times. As DNA, the CDR3 is TGCAGTGCTAGAGGGGTTGTGGAGGGGGCGGTTGGAAACACCATATATTTT. Its protein is CSARGVVEGAVGNTIYF. The V call is TRBV20-1, the J call TRBJ1-3; 7 positions agree with TRBD1. CDR1 and CDR2 (germline): DFQATT, SNEGSKA (reference sequence). V dropped 1 base and J dropped 3; count of bases not matched to a gene: 12. There are 17 residues in the CDR3.

This clonotype appeared a few times. The gene calls are TRBV10-3 and TRBJ2-5; either TRBD1 or TRBD2 may fit D (6 bases each). The germline V gene encodes CDR1 ENHRY and CDR2 SYGVKD. V lost 3 bases to trimming and J lost 5 bases, with 10 bases between them. The length of the CDR3 is 13 residues. CDR3 protein: CAISDKGGETQYF. The CDR3 DNA reads as TGTGCCATCAGTGACAAGGGGGGTGAGACCCAGTACTTC.